Ten or more counts support the clone carrying this T cell receptor beta chain. Its antigen is unknown. The V end lost 0 bases, the J end lost 1 base, and 9 bases lay between the germline ends. CDR1 is LGHNA and CDR2 is YSLEER in the germline V gene. This CDR3 has 16 amino acids. Researchers built TCR beta libraries using quantitative 5'-RACE with molecular barcodes. TCRdb reprocessed the 5' RACE reads via MiXCR and lists one record per CDR3 protein. The sample yields roughly 490,000 distinct CDR3 sequences, approximately 5.3% seen once. The data originate from a study of CD8 T cells in ankylosing spondylitis. Points from the study as a whole: Reportedly, significant enrichment of disease-linked clones occurred in matched ankylosing spondylitis synovial fluid. A subset of motif variants has previously been described in the synovial fluid and blood of reactive arthritis. Apparently characteristic of ankylosing spondylitis blood was a TCR beta motif (eight highly homologous variants). Disease-associated clones were CD8+ and fairly uncommon in peripheral blood.

Sequenced sample: blood, either unsorted or a sorted T cell fraction (not recorded which). The TCR was taken from a male donor with ankylosing spondylitis. V usage is TRBV4-3 and J usage is TRBJ2-2, with a possible D match to TRBD2 (6 bases). The CDR3 nucleotides are TGCGCCAGCAGCCAAGATGGCGGGATGAACACCGGGGAGCTGTTTTTT. Its translation: CASSQDGGMNTGELFF.